The following is a TCR beta chain sequence with its context. Antigen unknown. This entry comes from a study of cytomegalovirus exposure and HLA in healthy donors. PCR used 60 Vbeta primers and 13 Jbeta primers. Assay used: immunoSEQ multiplex PCR; TCRdb lists only in-frame clones, some missing. The data hold fewer than 200,000 clones, with approximately 85% observed a single time. This CDR3 spans 13 amino acids. After removal of 6 bases from V and 2 bases from J, the junction contained 7 bases not matched to a gene. CDR1 and CDR2 (germline): SQVTM, ANQGSEA. Findings and caveats of the study: Sequencing likely caused a cluster of highly shared sequence variants. Researchers had no immune exposure information except CMV serostatus available.

The TCR comes from a man aged 25 to 40 in good health and CMV-seropositive. The chain carries TRBV29-1 and TRBJ2-7; 7 bases fit TRBD1. Sequenced: PBMCs. CDR3 in amino acids: CSVGDSTPYEQYF. CDR3 DNA: TGCAGCGTCGGGGACAGCACGCCCTACGAGCAGTACTTC.